The clone carrying this T cell receptor beta chain has a handful of counts. Antigen unknown. The CDR3 loop spans 16 amino acids. After removal of 4 bases from V and 0 bases from J, the junction contained 4 bases not matched to a gene. CDR1 SGHRS and CDR2 YFSETQ come from the germline V gene. Study-wide results and limits: Tumor-infiltrating Treg TCR alpha and beta sequences overlapped most with tumor naive CD4+ T cells, then blood naive.

Naive CD4+ cells had CD25+ Tregs removed. After constant-region reverse-primer amplification, full-length variable regions underwent semi-nested PCR with Nested Universal Primer A. TCRdb independently ran MiXCR on the 5' RACE reads; one entry per CDR3 protein. The repertoire consists of roughly 55,000 distinct CDR3 sequences, with roughly a quarter occurring once and the leading ten covering 3% to 4%. This sequence joins TRBV5-1 and TRBJ2-3; 11 positions agree with TRBD1. This TCR came from a female donor with breast cancer. The sequencing input was tumor-infiltrating naive CD4+ T cells sorted from the breast tumor. Subset of the sample: naive CD4+ T cells, CD4+CD45RA+CD25-. For the CDR3, the DNA is TGCGCCAGCAGCGAAGGGACAGGGGGAAGCACAGATACGCAGTATTTT. It specifies CASSEGTGGSTDTQYF. Full variable domain (rest looked up from reference TRBV5-1 and TRBJ2-3): KAGVTQTPRYLIKTRGQQVTLSCSPISGHRSVSWYQQTPGQGLQFLFEYFSETQRNKGNFPGRFSGRQFSNSRSEMNVSTLELGDSALYLCASSEGTGGSTDTQYFGPGTRLTVL.